Following are 3 T cell receptor beta chains from one sample sequenced in a study of Tregs in tolerant kidney transplant recipients. The nonmyeloablative bone marrow transplants came from related graft donors, with transient mixed chimerism. Profiling relied on immunoSEQ multiplex PCR, and the TCRdb table lists in-frame clones only, not all of them. The sample comprises approximately 82,000 clones, approximately 94% of which are singletons, and roughly 1.7% rests with the top ten. The input for sequencing was CD4+ T cells from blood (PBMCs), taken 12 months after the transplant. The receptor set was obtained from a human patient who received a combined kidney and bone marrow transplant. These T cells may partly come from the graft donor.

The chain joins TRBV6-1 to TRBJ2-7; 10 nucleotides line up with TRBD1. CDR3 length: 16 amino acids. Trimming cost V 3 bases and J 3 bases; bases outside gene matches: 8. CDR1 is MNHNS, CDR2 SASEGT, per germline. The CDR3 sequence: CASSDPRTGGHYEQYF. CDR3 coding DNA: TGTGCCAGCAGTGATCCACGGACAGGGGGTCACTACGAGCAGTACTTC.

J is TRBJ1-4 and V is TRBV7-2, with 7 positions matching TRBD1. Germline loops: CDR1 SGHTA, CDR2 FQGNSA. J gave up 4 bases and V 5 bases, and 7 bases lay outside the gene matches. The CDR3 spans 15 residues. The CDR3 loop reads CASSPTGPHNEKLFF. The CDR3 DNA reads TGTGCCAGCAGCCCGACAGGGCCCCATAATGAAAAACTGTTTTTT.

The chain combines TRBV15 with TRBJ1-2; 8 bases are shared with TRBD1. Germline V gene lookup returns CDR1 LNHNV and CDR2 YYDKDF (reference sequence). V shed 0 bases, J shed 8 bases, and the junction held 8 bases outside the gene matches. The CDR3 has 15 residues. CDR3 DNA: TGTGCCACCAGCAGAGACTTAGACAGGGGCGGAGGCTACACCTTC. Protein product: CATSRDLDRGGGYTF.